This T cell receptor (beta chain) was obtained from a study of cytomegalovirus exposure and HLA in healthy donors (dated 2017 in TCRdb). Context from the whole study: An earlier analysis of 587 of the donors reported 276 Gb of sequence data and around 120 million unique TCR beta sequences obtained from about 180 million T cells. An early release that covered roughly 600 HLA-typed donors contained approximately 300 gigabases of sequencing data and around 80 million unique TCR sequences. The genetic ancestry cluster associated with self-reported Caucasian donors included 81% of the 350 to 500 genotyped donors. The aim of the study was to test whether cataloging public T cell receptors could identify signatures of past pathogen exposure. The study used immunosequencing to profile the T cell repertoires of about 670 subjects and linked those repertoires to cytomegalovirus serostatus. In addition to the first cohort of 666 subjects, a separate validation cohort of 120 different subjects was used. To predict cytomegalovirus infection status, the study combined high-throughput TCR immunosequencing, statistical association of individual TCRs with disease status, and machine learning. In a later analysis, previously published TCR beta repertoires from more than 500 donors were re-analyzed and high-resolution HLA genotyping was added so that TCR occurrence patterns could be studied. Rather than drawing on any new phenotypic data, the later analysis identified candidate immune exposures from TCR beta sequences and the way those sequences occurred across donors. To decide whether each TCR beta V gene segment behaved as functional or pseudogenic, an earlier analysis of some 600 of the donors relied on high-throughput TCR beta sequencing. Donor age, sex, ethnicity and CMV serostatus were compiled alongside the repertoire data. In a later genetic analysis, genome-wide SNP genotypes for about 55% of the roughly 670 donors were used, and that subset was treated as a discovery cohort. Every discovery cohort repertoire had been produced on one sequencing platform. Both class I and class II loci were covered by HLA typing, at four-digit resolution. The number of typed donors differed by locus: about 629-630 for A, B, C, DRB1 and DQB1; 500 to 550 for DQA1; around 610 for DPA1; and about 450 for DPB1. Several DR-DQ haplotypes were handled as single units for association and clustering, since linkage in the cohort was strong. On average, around 240,000 unique TCR beta nucleotide sequences were sequenced per donor among some 430 genotyped donors of the cohort, with approximately 18% of those sequences being non-productive.

Looking up the germline V gene yields CDR1 LGHNT and CDR2 FRNRAP. V is reduced by 0 bases and J by 0 bases, leaving a spacing of 14 bases between them. The CDR3 holds 17 amino acids from the cysteine to the phenylalanine. Of the read, only the CDR3 DNA is kept; its 51 bases are in frame from base 1. This clone was found a few times. The target of this receptor is not known. Nothing much larger sits one base from this clone, and base qualities are not available. The cohort comprised 550 to 700 healthy bone marrow donors. Cohort members were all nominally healthy when sampled, although unrecorded immune exposures were likely present. The donor tested CMV seronegative, placing the donor among the 350 or so seronegative members of the cohort. A peripheral blood sample was provided by each donor, and peripheral blood mononuclear cells were used for TCR beta sequencing. Genomic DNA was extracted from the blood cell samples with the Qiagen DNeasy Blood Extraction Kit.

The library was obtained by the immunoSEQ multiplex PCR assay. A mixture of 60 forward primers for TCR Vbeta segments and 13 reverse primers for TCR Jbeta segments was used in the multiplex PCR. The CDR3 region of rearranged TCR beta genes was amplified from genomic DNA by a multiplex PCR assay. On the Illumina HiSeq System, the amplified TCR beta libraries were sequenced as 87-base-pair reads. On the study's bioinformatics: A later analysis tallied roughly 76 million unique TCR beta chains across the approximately 670 repertoires, and some 10 million of those chains were shared by two or more donors. To remove PCR and sequencing errors, raw reads were error-corrected and collapsed into unique sequences using a nearest-neighbor algorithm that merged closely related sequences. Alignment of CDR3 sequences to IMGT reference sequences was used to assign V, D and J gene segments. For a sequence to be retained, a match of at least six nucleotides to both a V gene segment and a J gene segment was required. Rearrangements were called productive when the CDR3 lacked stop codons and stayed in frame with V and J; all others were non-productive. Following IMGT convention, CDR3 was defined as the stretch from the second conserved V-encoded cysteine up to the conserved J-encoded phenylalanine. Sequences without an unambiguous match to a single V gene segment were excluded from the earlier analysis of 587 of the donors. In an earlier analysis of a few hundred of the donors, a V segment was called functional when productive rearrangements were above 56.7%, and segregating when the standard deviation between donors exceeded 5%. A statistical classification framework was built to diagnose cytomegalovirus status from the catalog of TCR beta chain sequences. In a later analysis, TCR nucleotide sequences were compared against IMGT/GENE-DB human TR gene sequences so that V and J genes could be assigned. Using the TCRdist pipeline, a later analysis assigned CDR3 sequences along with most-parsimonious VDJ recombination scenarios. A later analysis defined each TCR beta chain by its CDR3 amino acid sequence plus V-gene family, and excluded reads lacking a unique V-gene family. As a way to deal with suspected cross-contamination and a sequencing artifact, a later analysis dropped over 550 nucleotide sequences that were highly shared and had low generation probability. In a later analysis, a clonal expansion index was calculated for each public chain from normalized within-repertoire ranks of inferred template counts. Generation probabilities in a later analysis came from a VDJ recombination model fitted to out-of-frame rearrangements, and those results were checked against IGoR. In a later analysis, TCR-TCR, TCR-HLA and TCR-CMV co-occurrence was scored with hypergeometric tests, and a repertoire-size bias correction was applied to TCR pairs. A later analysis estimated false discovery rates by permuting HLA or CMV assignments 20 times. In a later analysis, co-occurring TCRs were grouped using DBSCAN, and TCRdist sequence similarity was added for clustering within HLA-allele-positive subsets. For co-occurrence clustering, repertoires with fewer than 30,000 or more than 120,000 public chains were excluded, along with roughly 5 repertoires with anomalous nucleotide sharing. TCRdb retrieved this table from immuneACCESS and kept in-frame rearrangements only. Not all clones are present; in checked studies, unresolved V genes account for under half, and no reason is known for the remainder. The DNA gave D and trimming, while V, J and clone size come from that table. The sample contains about 160,000 clones, 75% to 90% of them found a single time. Under 2% of the sample is held by the ten biggest clonotypes.

What the work shows at the level of the full study, not this receptor alone: The only immune exposure information available for the cohort was CMV serostatus. The 87-base-pair reads could not distinguish some IMGT-functional V segments, including TRBV6-2 and TRBV6-3, so those segments were excluded. When HLA alleles, especially DR and DQ, strongly co-occurred, TCR associations were difficult to assign to individual alleles. In a later genetic analysis, a missense DCLRE1C variant was associated with V-gene and J-gene trimming of TCR beta chains, and the association was replicated in an independent cohort. Specific HLA alleles were associated with 15,000 to 20,000 TCR beta sequences at a false discovery rate of 0.05 in a later analysis. A further reported finding was that TCR beta sequences accurately predicted the HLA-A and HLA-B alleles for most subjects in the first cohort. Because counts were too low, seventeen rarely observed V segments, including chromosome 9 orphons, were left out of the earlier analysis of 587 of the donors. In a later analysis, HLA-associated TCR beta chains showed more clonal expansion and lower generation probabilities than non-associated chains that were equally common. In a later analysis, TCR association rates were found to vary across HLA loci, with the most associated TCRs seen for DRB1 alleles and the fewest for HLA-C alleles. According to the authors, the approach could potentially be generalized to other disease states and immunological phenotypes. Broadly in line with IMGT annotations, most TCR beta V segments showed up in productive rearrangements about 87% or about 30% of the time in an earlier analysis of approximately 640 of the donors. In the study, 150 to 200 TCR beta chains were listed as associated with cytomegalovirus. A few of the identified cytomegalovirus-associated TCR beta chains were confirmed in vitro to be specific for cytomegalovirus antigens. In both the original and validation cohorts, the classifier was reported to diagnose cytomegalovirus status with high specificity and sensitivity. Because some donors lacked HLA typing at each locus, the association tests relied only on the typed subset. A later analysis reported that several top co-occurrence clusters appeared linked to parvovirus B19, influenza, CMV and Epstein-Barr virus. The cohort was sequenced for TCR beta chains only, and without alpha or paired-chain data the features that could be detected were limited. Most TCR sequences were observed very rarely across donors, whereas some public TCRs were present in many individuals. According to a later analysis, most CMV-associated TCR beta chains appeared to be HLA-restricted, and the HLA associations seemed to be driven largely by CMV exposure. Presence/absence analyses assumed roughly uniform sequencing depth across donors, an assumption that may not hold. A group of highly shared sequence variants was considered likely to be a technical artifact of the sequencing pipeline. Linkage disequilibrium might explain the correlated functional status among segregating V segments, but an unknown experimental factor could not be excluded. In a later genetic analysis, fewer N-insertions in productive TCRs were reported among donors in an Asian-associated ancestry cluster than the roughly 670-donor mean.

The chain couples TRBV12-5 to TRBJ1-1, and perhaps TRBD1 as D gene, on 6 matching bases. The clonotype comes from a woman aged 18-29 years in good health and CMV-seronegative. What was sequenced was PBMCs. The bases read TGTGCTAGTGGTTTGGTAAGGTCAGGGGCCGTGAACACTGAAGCTTTCTTT. This sequence encodes CASGLVRSGAVNTEAFF.